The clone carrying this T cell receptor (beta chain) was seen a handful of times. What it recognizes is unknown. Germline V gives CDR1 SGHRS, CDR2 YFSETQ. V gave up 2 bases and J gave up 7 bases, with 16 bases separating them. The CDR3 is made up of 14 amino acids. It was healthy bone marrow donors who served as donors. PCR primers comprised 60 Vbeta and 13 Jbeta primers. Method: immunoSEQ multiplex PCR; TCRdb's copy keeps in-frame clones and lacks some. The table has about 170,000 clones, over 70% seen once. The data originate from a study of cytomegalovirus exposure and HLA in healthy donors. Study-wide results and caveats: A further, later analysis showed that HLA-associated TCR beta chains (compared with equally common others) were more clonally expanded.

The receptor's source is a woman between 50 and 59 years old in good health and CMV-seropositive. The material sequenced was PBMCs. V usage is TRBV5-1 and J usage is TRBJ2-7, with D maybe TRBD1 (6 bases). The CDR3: CASSFEQGSVEQYF. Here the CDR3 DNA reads TGCGCCAGCAGCTTCGAACAGGGCAGCGTGGAGCAGTACTTC.